Below, 27 T cell receptor beta chains from the same sample are listed, as sequenced in a study of cytomegalovirus exposure and HLA in healthy donors. Vbeta (60) and Jbeta (13) primers were used in the PCR. The protocol was immunoSEQ multiplex PCR, while the TCRdb copy is restricted to in-frame clones and leaves out a portion. This sample has roughly 150,000 clones, with about 70% found just once. Source material: PBMCs. These receptors all stem from a male donor in good health and CMV-seronegative.

This clone was picked up a small number of times. The chain combines TRBV6-5 with TRBJ1-1; D is unresolved. V lost 9 bases, J lost 3 bases, and 8 bases lay in between. Per germline, CDR1 MNHEY and CDR2 SVGAGI. The CDR3 has 11 amino acids. The CDR3 protein is CASRGYTEAFF. The CDR3 nucleotides read TGTGCCAGTCGGGGATACACTGAAGCTTTCTTT.

V gene TRBV30 combines with J gene TRBJ1-1; D possibly corresponds to TRBD1 (5 bases). With 0 bases removed from V and 4 bases from J, the gap between germline ends came to 18 bases. The CDR3 is 16 residues long. Germline V lookup: CDR1 GTSNPN, CDR2 SVGIG (reference sequence). The CDR3 DNA reads TGTGCCTGGAGTGTGAGCCGCAGGGCGTTCACCACTGAAGCTTTCTTT. It specifies CAWSVSRRAFTTEAFF.

The chain is built from TRBV13 and TRBJ2-1; 7 positions match TRBD1. CDR1 is PRHDT, CDR2 FYEKMQ, per germline (reference sequence). V lost 5 bases to trimming and J lost 0 bases; unmatched junction nucleotides: 4. CDR3 length: 15 residues. In DNA form, the CDR3 reads TGTGCCAGCAGCCCGCGGACAGGCTCCTACAATGAGCAGTTCTTC. It is translated as CASSPRTGSYNEQFF.

This clone was seen a handful of times. The genes are TRBV20-1 and TRBJ1-2; no clear D gene. V gave up 3 bases and J gave up 2 bases, with 4 bases separating them. Looked up from germline, CDR1 is DFQATT and CDR2 is SNEGSKA (reference sequence). CDR3 length equals 11 residues. DNA for the CDR3: TGCAGTGCTAGGCGCAACTATGGCTACACCTTC. This gives the protein CSARRNYGYTF.

The chain has TRBV28 and TRBJ1-2; weak D call: TRBD1 (5 bases). Per germline, CDR1 MDHEN and CDR2 SYDVKM. The CDR3 spans 14 residues. V shed 5 bases and J shed 7 bases, with 17 bases lying between them. CDR3 coding DNA: TGTGCCAGCAGTGGGGGGTCAGGTCGAGGTGGCTACACCTTC. This codes for CASSGGSGRGGYTF.

On this clone itself: This same CDR3 is encoded by further DNA sequences in the sample. This chain links TRBV2 with TRBJ2-3, with TRBD1 matching over 10 bases. Germline V CDR1 and CDR2: SNHLY, FYNNEI. J was trimmed by 3 bases and V by 5 bases; bases with no gene match: 5. The CDR3 contains 15 residues. CDR3 coding DNA: TGTGCCAGCAGTCCGAGGACAGGGGGAACAGATACGCAGTATTTT. It translates to CASSPRTGGTDTQYF. The entire variable domain, with the rest obtained from reference TRBV2 and TRBJ2-3, is as follows: EPEVTQTPSHQVTQMGQEVILRCVPISNHLYFYWYRQILGQKVEFLVSFYNNEISEKSEIFDDQFSVERPDGSNFTLKIRSTKLEDSAMYFCASSPRTGGTDTQYFGPGTRLTVL.

This chain connects TRBV11-2 to TRBJ2-1, with D perhaps TRBD2 (6 bases). Trimming left V 7 bases short and J 9 bases short, with 16 bases between. The CDR3 spans 13 residues. The germline CDR1 and CDR2 sequences are SGHAT and FQNNGV. For the CDR3, the DNA is TGTGCCAGCACAGCTTATGCGGGGAGTGAGCAGTTCTTC. This gives the protein CASTAYAGSEQFF.

The V gene is TRBV2, the J gene TRBJ1-2, with 10 bases identical to TRBD1. Trimming took 4 bases from V and 8 from J; bases not matched to a gene: 7. The CDR3 extends over 14 amino acids. CDR1 SNHLY and CDR2 FYNNEI come from the germline V gene. The CDR3 nucleotides read TGTGCCAGCAGTGGCGGACAGGGGGTTCGGGGCTACACCTTC. It encodes CASSGGQGVRGYTF.

CDR3 bases: TGTGCCAGCAGCTTAGAGCGAGCGGGGGGCCACAATGAGCAGTTCTTC. It yields the protein CASSLERAGGHNEQFF. The chain links TRBV7-8 to TRBJ2-1, with 9 nucleotides matching TRBD2. CDR3 length equals 16 residues. From germline, CDR1 is SGHVS and CDR2 FQNEAQ. J lost 5 bases, V lost 1 base, and 6 bases had no gene match.

The chain has TRBV6-6 and TRBJ1-1, with D uncertain. In germline, CDR1 is MNHNY, CDR2 SVGAGI (reference sequence). Trimming left V 4 bases short and J 5 bases short, with 8 bases between. The CDR3 runs to 12 residues. The CDR3 is CASSSHRTEAFF. CDR3 nucleotides: TGTGCCAGCAGTTCGCACCGGACTGAAGCTTTCTTT.

As for this clone: The junction departs from germline at one end; a sequencing error may be responsible. Additional DNA sequences in this sample encode the identical CDR3. J is TRBJ2-5 and V is TRBV30; D not resolved. Germline-derived CDR1 and CDR2 are GTSNPN and SVGIG (reference sequence). The CDR3 sequence is 12 residues long. CDR3 in amino acids: CAWSATQETQYF. The CDR3, as DNA: TGCGCCTGGAGTGCGACTCAAGAGACCCAGTACTTC.

The gene calls are TRBV10-3 and TRBJ1-1; 10 bases map to TRBD1. V lost 3 bases to trimming and J lost 3 bases; unmatched junction nucleotides: 7. The CDR3 length is 16 residues. Germline CDR1 ENHRY, CDR2 SYGVKD. The CDR3 is CAISERTGGGDTEAFF. CDR3 nucleotides: TGTGCCATCAGTGAAAGGACAGGGGGAGGGGACACTGAAGCTTTCTTT.

The chain carries TRBV19 and TRBJ2-2, with 12 bases fitting TRBD2. The CDR3 is made up of 16 amino acids. Germline lookup yields CDR1 LNHDA and CDR2 SQIVND (reference sequence). Trimming at V came to 7 bases and at J to 4 bases, leaving 7 bases not matched to a gene. This CDR3 reads CASTRLAGVVTGELFF. The CDR3, as DNA: TGTGCCAGTACCAGACTAGCGGGAGTAGTCACCGGGGAGCTGTTTTTT.

This clone is a singleton in its sample. This chain links TRBV7-9 with TRBJ2-5; D may be TRBD1 (5 bases). CDR1 and CDR2 from the germline V gene are SEHNR and FQNEAQ (reference sequence). This CDR3 is 15 amino acids long. Between the trimmed V and J ends, which lost 1 base and 2 bases, there was a span of 11 bases. CDR3 in amino acids: CASSLDRTRQETQYF. CDR3 nucleotides: TGTGCCAGCAGCTTAGACAGGACCCGGCAAGAGACCCAGTACTTC.

The CDR3 DNA sequence: TGTGCCAGCAGCCAATCCGGGACTAAGTCCTACAATGAGCAGTTCTTC. This encodes CASSQSGTKSYNEQFF. The V gene is TRBV7-9, the J gene TRBJ2-1, with TRBD2 matching 7 bases. CDR3 size: 16 residues. Per germline, CDR1 SEHNR and CDR2 FQNEAQ (reference sequence). The V and J ends lost 5 bases and 1 base, in that order; junction bases with no gene match: 8. The full variable domain, rest sourced from reference TRBV7-9 and TRBJ2-1, is DTGVSQNPRHKITKRGQNVTFRCDPISEHNRLYWYRQTLGQGPEFLTYFQNEAQLEKSRLLSDRFSAERPKGSFSTLEIQRTEQGDSAMYLCASSQSGTKSYNEQFFGPGTRLTVL.

The chain links TRBV30 to TRBJ1-1; D uncertain. The CDR3 extends over 13 amino acids. In germline, CDR1 is GTSNPN, CDR2 SVGIG (reference sequence). V lost 0 bases, J lost 5 bases, and 10 bases lay in between. CDR3 sequence (DNA): TGTGCCTGGAGTGTGAGAGCTGTGACTGAAGCTTTCTTT. This gives the protein CAWSVRAVTEAFF.

The chain carries TRBV11-1 and TRBJ2-3; possibly TRBD2 for D (5 bases). V was shortened by 0 bases and J by 8 bases, with 9 bases between the two germline ends. CDR1 and CDR2 (germline): SGHAT, FQDESV (reference sequence). CDR3 length: 13 amino acids. The CDR3 reads CASSLAARGTQYF. For the CDR3, the DNA is TGTGCCAGCAGCTTAGCCGCTCGGGGTACGCAGTATTTT. The full variable domain, rest sourced from reference TRBV11-1 and TRBJ2-3, is EAEVAQSPRYKITEKSQAVAFWCDPISGHATLYWYRQILGQGPELLVQFQDESVVDDSQLPKDRFSAERLKGVDSTLKIQPAELGDSAMYLCASSLAARGTQYFGPGTRLTVL.

This clone was observed a handful of times. The genes are TRBV15 and TRBJ1-4; D may be TRBD1 (6 bases). The CDR3 runs 17 residues. From germline, CDR1 is LNHNV and CDR2 YYDKDF (reference sequence). Between the trimmed V and J ends, which lost 0 bases and 3 bases, there was a span of 14 bases. The CDR3 DNA reads TGTGCCACCAGCAGAGACCAAACAGGGAGAGCTAATGAAAAACTGTTTTTT. It encodes CATSRDQTGRANEKLFF.

This chain connects TRBV5-1 to TRBJ2-3; unclear D gene. The germline V gene has CDR1 SGHRS and CDR2 YFSETQ. With 4 bases removed from V and 0 bases from J, the gap between germline ends came to 18 bases. This CDR3 has 17 residues. The CDR3 nucleotides read TGCGCCAGCAGCGCCGGATCTACAGTTCTTAGCACAGATACGCAGTATTTT. Protein sequence: CASSAGSTVLSTDTQYF.

The chain employs TRBV7-6 and TRBJ2-5; D might be TRBD1 (6 bases). V dropped 5 bases and J dropped 6 bases, with 10 bases sitting between them. CDR3 length equals 12 residues. CDR1 is SGHVS and CDR2 is FNYEAQ in the germline V gene. The CDR3 reads CASSAQGQTQYF. In DNA form, the CDR3 reads TGTGCCAGCAGCGCACAGGGCCAGACCCAGTACTTC.

This clone was counted between two and nine times. This sequence joins TRBV10-2 and TRBJ2-7, with 9 bases that match TRBD2. Germline loops: CDR1 WSHSY, CDR2 SAAADI. Losses at the gene ends were 0 bases for V and 0 bases for J; bases not matched to a gene: 3. The CDR3 runs to 16 residues. In DNA, the CDR3 is TGCGCCAGCAGTGAGTCTTATAGCGGGAGCTCCTACGAGCAGTACTTC. Translated, it gives CASSESYSGSSYEQYF.

The chain carries TRBV4-2 and TRBJ1-3; D remains unclear. The V gene lost 0 bases and the J gene lost 2 bases, with 8 bases spanning the gap. CDR1 and CDR2 from the germline V gene are LGHNA and YNFKEQ. The CDR3 runs to 15 residues. In nucleotides, the CDR3 is TGTGCCAGCAGCCAAGATCTACTAGCTGGAAACACCATATATTTT. Protein: CASSQDLLAGNTIYF.

The chain links TRBV19 to TRBJ2-1; 8 nucleotides line up with TRBD2. Germline-derived CDR1 and CDR2 are LNHDA and SQIVND (reference sequence). This CDR3 contains 16 residues. J was trimmed by 0 bases and V by 1 base; bases with no gene match: 2. The CDR3 DNA is TGTGCCAGTAGTATAGGTCTAGCGGGCTCCTACAATGAGCAGTTCTTC. Translating gives CASSIGLAGSYNEQFF.

This chain uses TRBV25-1 with TRBJ2-1; D is undetermined. The CDR3 consists of 11 residues. V was trimmed by 11 bases and J by 10 bases, leaving 15 bases between them. Per the germline V gene, CDR1 is MGHDK and CDR2 is SYGVNS. This chain's CDR3 is CACSGLREQFF. Written as DNA, the CDR3 is TGTGCCTGTTCAGGCCTCCGCGAGCAGTTCTTC.

This clone turned up a few times. CDR3 DNA: TGTGCCACCAGCGGAGGGGCTGGCGGGCCCCGGTCGTATTTT. It translates to CATSGGAGGPRSYF. The chain employs TRBV15 and TRBJ2-3, with D perhaps matching TRBD2 (6 bases). The CDR3 loop spans 14 amino acids. CDR1 LNHNV and CDR2 YYDKDF come from the germline V gene (reference sequence). The V gene lost 5 bases and the J gene lost 14 bases, with 23 bases spanning the gap.

This clone was seen more than once but under ten times. This rearrangement joins TRBV6-1 to TRBJ2-6, with a tentative D call TRBD2 (5 bases). CDR1 is MNHNS, CDR2 SASEGT, per germline. Trimming left V 3 bases short and J 4 bases short, with 13 bases between. The CDR3 covers 16 residues. CDR3 DNA: TGTGCCAGCAGTGATACCGGCGGGTTCGGGGCCAACGTCCTGACTTTC. It encodes CASSDTGGFGANVLTF.

This clone was seen more than once but under ten times. The chain has TRBV28 and TRBJ1-1, with 9 positions matching TRBD1. Germline V gene sequence: CDR1 MDHEN, CDR2 SYDVKM. V dropped 4 bases and J dropped 3; count of bases not matched to a gene: 6. CDR3 length equals 15 residues. The CDR3: CASSSTGGKDTEAFF. CDR3 DNA sequence: TGTGCCAGCAGTTCAACAGGGGGCAAGGACACTGAAGCTTTCTTT.